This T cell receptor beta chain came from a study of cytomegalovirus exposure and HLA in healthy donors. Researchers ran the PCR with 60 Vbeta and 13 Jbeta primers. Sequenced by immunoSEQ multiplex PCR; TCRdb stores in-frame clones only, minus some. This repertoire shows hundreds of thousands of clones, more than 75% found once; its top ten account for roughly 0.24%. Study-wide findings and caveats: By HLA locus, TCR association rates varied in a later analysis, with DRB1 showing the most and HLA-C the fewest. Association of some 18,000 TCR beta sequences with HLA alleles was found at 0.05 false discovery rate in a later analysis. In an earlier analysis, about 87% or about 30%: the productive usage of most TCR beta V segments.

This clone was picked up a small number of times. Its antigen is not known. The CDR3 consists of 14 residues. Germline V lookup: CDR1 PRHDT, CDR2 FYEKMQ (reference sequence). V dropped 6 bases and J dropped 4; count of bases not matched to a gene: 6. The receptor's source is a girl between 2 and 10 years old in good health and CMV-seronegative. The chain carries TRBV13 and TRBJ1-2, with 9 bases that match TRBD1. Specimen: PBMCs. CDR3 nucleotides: TGTGCCAGCAGTCTGGACAGGGGCGGCTATGGCTACACCTTC. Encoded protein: CASSLDRGGYGYTF.